Listed here are 2 T cell receptor beta chains from one sample, sequenced in a study of shared clonotypes between healthy human individuals. Some clones are missing from TCRdb's copy, which holds only in-frame ones; the method was immunoSEQ multiplex PCR. The table records about 590,000 clones, around 95% of them present only once. Naive CD8 isolation took CD45RO-negative cells positively selected for CCR7 and excluded terminally differentiated effector memory CD45RA+ cells. Sequencing used naive CD8+ T cells sorted from blood. These receptors came from a woman younger than 45 in good health.

The chain joins TRBV4-2 to TRBJ1-1; the D is unclear. V was cut by 0 bases and J by 3 bases, with 11 bases left in between. CDR3 size: 15 residues. Germline V CDR1 and CDR2: LGHNA, YNFKEQ. The CDR3 region has the DNA TGTGCCAGCAGCCAAGAGTGGTCCGGGTACACTGAAGCTTTCTTT. The encoded protein is CASSQEWSGYTEAFF.

The genes are TRBV28 and TRBJ2-1; 11 nucleotides align to TRBD2. Trimming at V came to 7 bases and at J to 4 bases, leaving 9 bases not matched to a gene. The germline V gene has CDR1 MDHEN and CDR2 SYDVKM. CDR3 length equals 16 residues. CDR3 nucleotide sequence: TGTGCCAGCACCCTGGCACGACTAGCGGGATACAATGAGCAGTTCTTC. Amino acid sequence: CASTLARLAGYNEQFF.